This record concerns one T cell receptor beta chain sequence. The antigen is not known. This specimen comes from a study of OX40 agonist ivuxolimab in advanced cancers. Background on the study: People in dose escalation had one of these cancers: hepatocellular carcinoma, melanoma, renal cell or head and neck cancer. Enrollees could have had prior anti-PD-1, anti-PD-L1 or anti-CTLA-4 therapy, which roughly 40% had received. Findings and caveats of the study: In the 0.1 to 3.0 mg/kg range, CD4+ and CD8+ blood T cells had expanded clonally by week 6. The authors also found low normalized T-cell clonal expansion in some nonresponders.

The repertoire was sequenced with immunoSEQ multiplex PCR; TCRdb's copy has only in-frame clones and lacks some. The table lists 95,000 to 100,000 clones, 80% to 95% of them singletons. V lost 5 bases to trimming and J lost 5 bases, with 21 bases between them. The CDR3 spans 16 residues. CDR1 and CDR2 (germline): SGHTA, FQGNSA. The rearrangement joins TRBV7-2 to TRBJ2-5, with D perhaps matching TRBD2 (8 bases). This clonotype was sampled from an adult with an advanced solid tumor such as melanoma, head and neck, liver or kidney cancer. The material sequenced was CD4+ or CD8+ T cells sorted from blood, taken in a trial of the OX40 agonist ivuxolimab. The CDR3 bases are TGTGCCAGCAGCCCCGACGGGGGGGGAGGGGGCGAGACCCAGTACTTC. This sequence encodes CASSPDGGGGGETQYF. The full variable domain, with the rest looked up from reference TRBV7-2 and TRBJ2-5, is GAGVSQSPSNKVTEKGKDVELRCDPISGHTALYWYRQSLGQGLEFLIYFQGNSAPDKSGLPSDRFSAERTGGSVSTLTIQRTQQEDSAVYLCASSPDGGGGGETQYFGPGTRLLVL.